The 11 T cell receptor beta chains in this list originate from one sample, sequenced in a study of cytomegalovirus exposure and HLA in healthy donors (dated by TCRdb to 2016 to 2017). The library was built by means of the immunoSEQ multiplex PCR assay. For the multiplex PCR, a mixture combining 60 forward primers for TCR Vbeta segments and 13 reverse primers for TCR Jbeta segments was used. TCRdb obtained this table from immuneACCESS and retained in-frame rearrangements with V and J assigned. These tables miss some clones; where compared with another copy, unresolved V genes account for less than half of the shortfall, and the remainder is unexplained. The sample contains 110,000 to 150,000 clones, around 84% of them found a single time. The ten largest clonotypes hold about 2.5% of the sample. The sequencing input was PBMCs. All receptors come from a boy aged 2-15 years in good health and CMV-seronegative.

This clone was counted a few times. Other DNA sequences in this sample translate to the same CDR3. The chain has TRBV30 and TRBJ1-5; 7 bases align to TRBD1. The CDR3 runs 14 residues. The germline gives CDR1 GTSNPN, CDR2 SVGIG (reference sequence). V gave up 1 base and J gave up 2 bases; unmatched junction bases: 2. The CDR3 DNA reads TGTGCCTGGAGTGCCGGACAGGGCAATCAGCCCCAGCATTTT. Its protein is CAWSAGQGNQPQHF. Full variable domain (missing parts from reference TRBV30 and TRBJ1-5): SQTIHQWPATLVQPVGSPLSLECTVEGTSNPNLYWYRQAAGRGLQLLFYSVGIGQISSEVPQNLSASRPQDRQFILSSKKLLLSDSGFYLCAWSAGQGNQPQHFGDGTRLSIL.

The rearrangement joins TRBV25-1 to TRBJ2-4; 8 bases align to TRBD1. The CDR3 runs 15 residues. Germline V lookup: CDR1 MGHDK, CDR2 SYGVNS. Trimming at V came to 4 bases and at J to 5 bases, leaving 7 bases not matched to a gene. The DNA of the CDR3 is TGTGCCAGCAGTGGAGGACAGGGAGAGGAAAACATTCAGTACTTC. This translates into CASSGGQGEENIQYF.

This chain joins TRBV5-1 and TRBJ2-5; 7 nucleotides match TRBD1. From germline, CDR1 is SGHRS and CDR2 YFSETQ. Trimming at V came to 0 bases and at J to 4 bases, leaving 9 bases not matched to a gene. The CDR3 length is 16 residues. CDR3 loop: CASSLVTGDYRETQYF. CDR3 bases: TGCGCCAGCAGCTTGGTAACAGGGGATTATCGAGAGACCCAGTACTTC.

The rearrangement uses TRBV10-3 and TRBJ2-1, with TRBD2 matching over 8 bases. Looked up from germline, CDR1 is ENHRY and CDR2 is SYGVKD. The trim removed 11 bases at V and 5 bases at J, leaving 8 bases unmatched. The CDR3 is 13 amino acids. This CDR3 is CALGSGTNNEQFF. Here the CDR3 DNA reads TGTGCCCTCGGTAGCGGGACGAACAATGAGCAGTTCTTC.

This CDR3 reads CASTPPRGLNYGYTF. The DNA for the CDR3 is TGTGCCAGTACCCCTCCCAGGGGGCTGAACTATGGCTACACCTTC. The gene calls are TRBV19 and TRBJ1-2, with 8 bases aligning to TRBD1. The CDR3 has 15 residues. From germline, CDR1 is LNHDA and CDR2 SQIVND (reference sequence). Trimming removed 7 bases from V and 2 bases from J; junction bases left unmatched: 9.

V and J are TRBV25-1 and TRBJ2-7; 9 positions match TRBD2. The trim removed 3 bases at V and 0 bases at J, leaving 3 bases unmatched. CDR3 size: 15 residues. The germline V gene encodes CDR1 MGHDK and CDR2 SYGVNS. CDR3 region: CASSDGSGGSYEQYF. The CDR3 nucleotides are TGTGCCAGCAGTGACGGTAGCGGGGGCTCCTACGAGCAGTACTTC.

This clone was detected a few times. This chain uses TRBV5-1 with TRBJ2-1; 13 bases map to TRBD2. The germline V gene encodes CDR1 SGHRS and CDR2 YFSETQ. V trimming: 4 bases; J trimming: 8 bases; junction bases outside the gene matches: 9. This CDR3 is 16 amino acids long. The CDR3, as DNA: TGCGCCAGCAGCGCCGAACTAGCGGGGGGGCTTGATGAGCAGTTCTTC. Protein: CASSAELAGGLDEQFF.

This clone has only one observation. The gene calls are TRBV6-5 and TRBJ1-3, with 8 positions matching TRBD1. The germline V gene encodes CDR1 MNHEY and CDR2 SVGAGI. The CDR3 covers 15 residues. Germline trimming cut 6 bases from V and 2 bases from J; bases unmatched to any gene: 6. This chain's CDR3 is CASRRGQGPGNTIYF. The CDR3 bases are TGTGCCAGCAGACGCGGACAGGGCCCTGGAAACACCATATATTTT.

This chain connects TRBV5-1 to TRBJ1-4; weak D call: TRBD1 (5 bases). In germline, CDR1 is SGHRS, CDR2 YFSETQ. The germline V and J ends were trimmed by 0 bases and 8 bases, with 17 bases remaining between them. The CDR3 length is 16 residues. CDR3 DNA sequence: TGCGCCAGCAGCTTGGAGATGGGGGGAGAAGGAGAAAAACTGTTTTTT. Translating gives CASSLEMGGEGEKLFF.

This chain joins TRBV28 and TRBJ1-1, with D possibly being TRBD1 (5 bases). V shed 7 bases and J shed 5 bases, with 14 bases lying between them. Germline V gene sequence: CDR1 MDHEN, CDR2 SYDVKM. The CDR3 has 13 amino acids. CDR3 sequence reads: CASKWSGGTEAFF. The CDR3 coding sequence is TGTGCCAGCAAATGGTCGGGGGGGACTGAAGCTTTCTTT.

This clone has just one count. The rearrangement uses TRBV2 and TRBJ2-1; the D gene is possibly TRBD1 (6 bases). V lost 4 bases, J lost 8 bases, and 12 bases lay in between. Germline V gene data show CDR1 as SNHLY and CDR2 as FYNNEI. This CDR3 spans 13 amino acids. The CDR3 is CASSVNRDDEQFF. The DNA for the CDR3 is TGTGCCAGCAGTGTTAACAGGGACGATGAGCAGTTCTTC.